This T cell receptor (beta chain) was sequenced during a study of blood T cell repertoires in COVID-19. As processed by the authors: Reference gene primers were amplified, and this amplification served to estimate nucleated cell counts. The repertoire was sequenced with immunoSEQ multiplex PCR; TCRdb's copy has only in-frame clones and lacks some. That table gives V, J and clone size, and the DNA gave D and trimming. The sample holds roughly 260,000 clones, approximately 90% seen once. With 5 bases removed from V and 5 bases from J, the gap between germline ends came to 16 bases. Germline V gene sequence: CDR1 MDHEN, CDR2 SYDVKM. The CDR3 spans 15 residues. The recovered donors of Cohort 3 showed two negative PCRs, clearance, or symptom resolution.

This chain links TRBV28 with TRBJ1-3, with D perhaps TRBD1 (5 bases). The receptor's source is a young woman who had recovered from COVID-19. The sequenced sample consisted of PBMCs or T cells enriched from blood (not recorded which). CDR3 DNA: TGTGCCAGCAGTCAAGGGCAGGGTGATAGAAACACCATATATTTT. Translation: CASSQGQGDRNTIYF.